The source of this T cell receptor beta chain is a study of T and B cells in COVID-19 patients. As for the study in general: Blood was sampled from COVID-19 patients who were either actively infected or recovered. General study points: The recovered cohort had around 2,000 exclusive TCR clusters, including around 31 low generation probability clusters.

This clonotype was counted a few times. Its target is unknown. Trimming removed 7 bases at V and 5 bases at J, with 20 bases between. This CDR3 has 14 amino acids. Germline V gives CDR1 SQVTM, CDR2 ANQGSEA. Blood genomic DNA input for TRB amplification was about 240-550 ng. TRB rearrangements were amplified by multiplex PCR with BIOMED2 TRB-A/B primers. From the multiplex PCR reads, TCRdb called clonotypes with MiXCR, one entry per CDR3 protein. The sample includes tens of thousands of distinct CDR3 sequences, roughly 29% of them seen just once. The sample consisted of blood. This sequence joins TRBV29-1 and TRBJ1-2, with D maybe TRBD1 (6 bases). This TCR was recovered from a human donor who had recovered from COVID-19. The CDR3 protein is CSASGQPGRYGYTF. The CDR3 DNA reads as TGCAGCGCCTCCGGACAGCCGGGTCGGTATGGCTACACCTTC.